This TCR beta chain was retrieved from a study of blood T cells in healthy people across ages (dated by TCRdb to about 2015). Concerning the study at large: In model experiments, template switching captured roughly one uniquely barcoded TCR beta cDNA molecule for every two T cells. The study measured age-related changes in TCR beta repertoire diversity using deep sequencing normalized with unique cDNA molecular identifiers. The donors were split into four age groups: young (average around 15 years), middle-aged (39), aged (more than 55) and long-lived (roughly 77). To avoid experimental bias, donors of different ages were spread randomly across the sequencing lanes. The study analyzed two additional independent replicas of 1 million unique cDNA reads from the same blood draw for two donors, one aged 18 to 30 and one aged 80 or older.

The donors were roughly 39 Caucasian individuals from Russia, aged roughly 6 to 90 years, who were systemically healthy. Approximately 9 milliliters of peripheral blood were collected from each donor into EDTA-treated Vacutainer tubes. Ficoll-Paque density-gradient centrifugation was used to isolate PBMCs, with at least 6.5 million per sample. Trizol reagent was used to extract total RNA from PBMCs, with at least 5.5 micrograms per sample. For every donor, flow cytometry on a PBMC aliquot measured the percentage of naive CD45RAhigh/CD27high T cells. The CDR3 spans 12 residues, from the cysteine through the phenylalanine. Only CDR3 DNA is held: 36 bases, read in frame from base 1. V gives up 3 bases and J gives up 11 bases, and the segment between their germline ends measures 11 bases. The germline V gene yields MGHRA for CDR1 and YSYEKL for CDR2. Results the study describes overall, beyond this receptor: A strong correlation was found between observed TCR beta diversity and the percentage of naive T cells measured by flow cytometry. Compared with the aged group, the long-lived group had more naive CD4+ T cells, fewer expanded clones and increased TCR diversity, a pattern suggesting age selection. Donor CMV infection status was unknown, potentially confounding age-related changes in expanded clonotypes. Conclusive comparison of naive and antigen-experienced compartments was prevented by the profiling of bulk unsorted PBMCs. Estimates of total diversity from one million sequenced T cells were regarded as lower bounds and underestimates. As age increased, observed TCR beta diversity per million T cells dropped in a roughly linear way, and a significant reduction was already evident by age 40.

About this clonotype itself: It has no known antigen specificity. No qualities accompany the bases; no much larger clone lies one base away.

Library preparation used 5' RACE. The instrument given in TCRdb is Illumina HiSeq 2500. A second PCR of about 6 to 11 cycles was run with a J-beta primer mix and a sample-barcoded 5' primer. A template-switch 5' adaptor carrying 12 random nucleotides introduced a unique molecular identifier onto each TCR beta cDNA molecule. At least 2.5 million CDR3-containing paired-end reads were obtained from each sample. The Mint cDNA synthesis kit, primed by a TRBC-specific oligonucleotide, was used to synthesize first-strand cDNA from all RNA. After uracil-DNA glycosylase treatment, a first 18-cycle PCR used universal primers M1SS and BC2_uni_R on all cDNA. Per the source publication's procedure: Each sample was normalized by randomly selecting 1 million high-quality reads, each carrying a distinct molecular identifier. Instead of being binned into consensus sequences, reads with shared molecular identifiers were discarded. MiTCR, run with a Q25 quality threshold and the strictest error-elimination algorithm, handled CDR3 identification, clonotype clustering and error correction. A nonparametric unseen species model using Euler transformation provided a lower-bound estimate of total TCR beta diversity. TCRdb reanalyzed the raw reads on its own, using fastp at Q25 for trimming and MiXCR for clone calling, and kept in-frame beta chains. Rows merge per CDR3 protein into single entries with the most common DNA and genes. The V and J calls shown here were made by TCRdb, not taken from the authors' results. The table for this sample lists about 1.4 million distinct CDR3 sequences; approximately 59% of them were counted only once. Together, the top ten hold 6.7% of the sample.

The TCR was taken from a man between 18 and 29 years old in good health. Specimen: blood. Recombination linked TRBV4-1 to TRBJ2-1; the D gene identity is not certain. The CDR3 amino acid sequence is: CASSQHPGQQFF. The nucleotides read TGCGCCAGCAGCCAGCATCCGGGTCAGCAGTTCTTC.